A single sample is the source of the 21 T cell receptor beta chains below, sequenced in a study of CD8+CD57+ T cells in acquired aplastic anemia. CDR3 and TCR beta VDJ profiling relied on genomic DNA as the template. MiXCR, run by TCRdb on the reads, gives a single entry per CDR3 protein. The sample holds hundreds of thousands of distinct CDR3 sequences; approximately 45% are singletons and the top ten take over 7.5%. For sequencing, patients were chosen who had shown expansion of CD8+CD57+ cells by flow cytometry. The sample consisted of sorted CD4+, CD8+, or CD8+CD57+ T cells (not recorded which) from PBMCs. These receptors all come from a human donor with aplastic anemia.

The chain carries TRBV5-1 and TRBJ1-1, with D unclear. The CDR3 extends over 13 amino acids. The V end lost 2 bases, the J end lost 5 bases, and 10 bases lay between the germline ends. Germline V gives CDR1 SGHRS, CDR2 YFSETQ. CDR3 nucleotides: TGCGCCAGCAGCTTTTCGGGGATAACTGAAGCTTTCTTT. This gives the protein CASSFSGITEAFF.

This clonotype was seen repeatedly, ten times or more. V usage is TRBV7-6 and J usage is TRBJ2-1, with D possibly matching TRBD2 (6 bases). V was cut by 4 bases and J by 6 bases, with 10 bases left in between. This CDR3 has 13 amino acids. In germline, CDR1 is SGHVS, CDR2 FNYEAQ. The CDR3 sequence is CASSSGGPNEQFF. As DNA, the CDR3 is TGTGCCAGCAGCTCCGGGGGACCCAATGAGCAGTTCTTC.

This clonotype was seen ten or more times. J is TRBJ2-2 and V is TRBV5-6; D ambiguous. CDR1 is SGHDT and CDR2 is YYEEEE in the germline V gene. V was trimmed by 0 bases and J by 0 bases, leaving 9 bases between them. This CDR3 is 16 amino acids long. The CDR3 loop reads CASSLVPAANTGELFF. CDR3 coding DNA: TGTGCCAGCAGCTTGGTTCCGGCGGCGAACACCGGGGAGCTGTTTTTT.

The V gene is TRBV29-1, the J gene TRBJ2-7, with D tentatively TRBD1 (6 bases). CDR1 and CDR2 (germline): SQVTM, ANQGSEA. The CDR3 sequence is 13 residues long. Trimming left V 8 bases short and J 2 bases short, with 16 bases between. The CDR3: CSSPGAVPYEQYF. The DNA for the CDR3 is TGCAGCTCACCAGGGGCGGTTCCCTACGAGCAGTACTTC.

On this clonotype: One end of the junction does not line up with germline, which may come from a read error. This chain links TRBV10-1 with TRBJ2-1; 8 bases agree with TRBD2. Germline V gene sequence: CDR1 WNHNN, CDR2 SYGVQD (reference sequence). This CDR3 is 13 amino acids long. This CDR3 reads CASERGSYNEQFF. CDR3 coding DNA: TGTGCCAGCGAGCGGGGGTCATACAATGAGCAGTTCTTC.

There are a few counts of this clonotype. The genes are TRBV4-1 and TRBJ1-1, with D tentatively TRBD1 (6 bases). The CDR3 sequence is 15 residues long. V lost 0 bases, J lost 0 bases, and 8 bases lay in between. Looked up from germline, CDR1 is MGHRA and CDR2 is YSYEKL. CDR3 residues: CASSQEHRVNTEAFF. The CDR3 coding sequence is TGCGCCAGCAGCCAAGAACACAGGGTGAACACTGAAGCTTTCTTT.

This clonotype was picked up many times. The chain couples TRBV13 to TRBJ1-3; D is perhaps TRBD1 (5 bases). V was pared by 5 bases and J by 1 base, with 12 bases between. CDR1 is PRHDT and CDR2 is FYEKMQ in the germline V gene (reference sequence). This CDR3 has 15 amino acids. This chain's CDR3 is CASSLLQESGNTIYF. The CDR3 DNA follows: TGTGCCAGCAGCCTGCTACAGGAGTCTGGAAACACCATATATTTT.

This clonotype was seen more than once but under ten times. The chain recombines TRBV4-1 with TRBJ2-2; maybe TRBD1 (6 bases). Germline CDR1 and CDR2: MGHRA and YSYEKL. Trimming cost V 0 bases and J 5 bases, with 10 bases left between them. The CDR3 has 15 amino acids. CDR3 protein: CASSQDRGRTGELFF. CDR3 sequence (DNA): TGCGCCAGCAGCCAAGACAGGGGAAGGACCGGGGAGCTGTTTTTT.

The CDR3 coding sequence is TGTGCCAGCAGCCAGGGACCGTCGAACACTGAAGCTTTCTTT. This codes for CASSQGPSNTEAFF. This chain links TRBV7-6 with TRBJ1-1; D possibly corresponds to TRBD1 (5 bases). Per the germline V gene, CDR1 is SGHVS and CDR2 is FNYEAQ. Trimming pared 5 bases from V and 1 base from J, leaving 11 bases between. The CDR3 covers 14 residues.

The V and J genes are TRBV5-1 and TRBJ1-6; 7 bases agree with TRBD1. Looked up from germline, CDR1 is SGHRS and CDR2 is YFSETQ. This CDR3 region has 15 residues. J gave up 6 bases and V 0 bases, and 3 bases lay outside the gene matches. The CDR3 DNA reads TGCGCCAGCAGCTTGGCCCCAGGGGGTAATTCACCCCTCCACTTT. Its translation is CASSLAPGGNSPLHF.

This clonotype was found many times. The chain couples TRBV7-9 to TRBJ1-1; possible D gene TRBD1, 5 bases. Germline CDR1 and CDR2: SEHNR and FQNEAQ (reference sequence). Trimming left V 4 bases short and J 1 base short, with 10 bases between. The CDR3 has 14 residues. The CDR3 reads CASSSTDSNTEAFF. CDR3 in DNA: TGTGCCAGCAGCTCGACAGATTCGAACACTGAAGCTTTCTTT.

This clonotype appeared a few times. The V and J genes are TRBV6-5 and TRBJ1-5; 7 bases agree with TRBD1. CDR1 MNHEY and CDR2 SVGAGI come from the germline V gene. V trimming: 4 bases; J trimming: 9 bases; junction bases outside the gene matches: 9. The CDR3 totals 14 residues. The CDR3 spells CASSSDRVLVPQHF. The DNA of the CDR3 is TGTGCCAGCAGTTCTGACAGGGTTTTAGTGCCCCAGCATTTT.

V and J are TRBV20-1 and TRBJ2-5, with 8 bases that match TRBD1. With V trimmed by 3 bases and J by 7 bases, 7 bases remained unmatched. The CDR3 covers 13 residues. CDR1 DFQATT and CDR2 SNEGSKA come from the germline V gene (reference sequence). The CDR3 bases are TGCAGTGCTAGGGGGACAGGTCGGTGGACCCAGTACTTC. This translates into CSARGTGRWTQYF.

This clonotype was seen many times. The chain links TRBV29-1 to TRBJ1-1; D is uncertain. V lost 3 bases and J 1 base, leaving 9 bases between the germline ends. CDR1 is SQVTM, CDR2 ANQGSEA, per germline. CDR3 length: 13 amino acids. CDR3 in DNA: TGCAGCGTTGACGGAGTGGCGAACACTGAAGCTTTCTTT. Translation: CSVDGVANTEAFF.

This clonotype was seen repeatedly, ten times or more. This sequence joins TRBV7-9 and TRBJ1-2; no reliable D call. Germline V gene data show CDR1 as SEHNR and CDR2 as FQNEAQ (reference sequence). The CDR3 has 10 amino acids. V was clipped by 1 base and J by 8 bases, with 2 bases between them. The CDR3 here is CASSLEGYTF. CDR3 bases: TGTGCCAGCAGCTTAGAGGGCTACACCTTC.

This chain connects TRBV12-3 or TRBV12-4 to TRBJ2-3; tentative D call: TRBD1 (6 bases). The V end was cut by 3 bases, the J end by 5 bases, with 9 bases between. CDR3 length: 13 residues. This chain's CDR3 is CASSFQGKDTQYF. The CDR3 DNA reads TGTGCCAGCAGTTTCCAGGGGAAAGATACGCAGTATTTT.

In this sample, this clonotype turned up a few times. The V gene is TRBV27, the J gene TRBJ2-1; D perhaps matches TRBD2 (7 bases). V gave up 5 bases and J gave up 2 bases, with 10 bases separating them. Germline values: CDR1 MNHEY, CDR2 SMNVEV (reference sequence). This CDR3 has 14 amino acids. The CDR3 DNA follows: TGTGCCAGCAGTACCGGGGGGCCCTACAATGAGCAGTTCTTC. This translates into CASSTGGPYNEQFF.

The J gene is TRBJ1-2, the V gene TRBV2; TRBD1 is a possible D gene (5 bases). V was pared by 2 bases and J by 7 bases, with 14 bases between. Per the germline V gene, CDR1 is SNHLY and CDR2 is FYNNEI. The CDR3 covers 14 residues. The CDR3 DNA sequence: TGTGCCAGCAGTGAAAATCAGGGTCCCTCTGGCTACACCTTC. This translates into CASSENQGPSGYTF.

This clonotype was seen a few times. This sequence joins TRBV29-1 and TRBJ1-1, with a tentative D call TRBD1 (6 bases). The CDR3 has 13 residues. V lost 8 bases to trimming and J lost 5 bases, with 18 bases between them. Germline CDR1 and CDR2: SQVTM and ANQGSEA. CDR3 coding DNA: TGCAGCTTGACAATCAGGGGAGGAACTGAAGCTTTCTTT. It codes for CSLTIRGGTEAFF.

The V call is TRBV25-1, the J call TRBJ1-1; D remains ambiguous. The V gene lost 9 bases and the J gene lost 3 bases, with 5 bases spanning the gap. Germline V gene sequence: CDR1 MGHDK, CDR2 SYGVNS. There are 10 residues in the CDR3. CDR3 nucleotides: TGTGCCAGGATGTACACTGAAGCTTTCTTT. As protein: CARMYTEAFF.

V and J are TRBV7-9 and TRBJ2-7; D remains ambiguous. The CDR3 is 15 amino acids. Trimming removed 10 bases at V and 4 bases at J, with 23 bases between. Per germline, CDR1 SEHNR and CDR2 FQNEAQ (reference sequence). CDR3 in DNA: TGTGCCACGGGCGAGGCAACTGCCCCTGCTTACGAGCAGTACTTC. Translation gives CATGEATAPAYEQYF.